The 17 T cell receptor beta chains reported below all come from one sample, sequenced in a study of cytomegalovirus exposure and HLA in healthy donors (dated by TCRdb to about 2017). The protocol used for the library was the immunoSEQ multiplex PCR assay. For the multiplex PCR, a mixture combining 60 forward primers for TCR Vbeta segments and 13 reverse primers for TCR Jbeta segments was used. Not all clones reach the TCRdb copy of this immuneACCESS table, which keeps in-frame sequences only. Checked studies attribute under half of the gap to unresolved V genes and leave the rest unexplained. This sample's table contains just over 150,000 clones. Of the sample, around 1.2% falls within the top ten clones. Material for sequencing was PBMCs. These receptors all come from an older woman in good health and CMV-seronegative.

This chain links TRBV29-1 with TRBJ1-5; 7 positions match TRBD1. Germline V gives CDR1 SQVTM, CDR2 ANQGSEA. There are 14 residues in the CDR3. V trimming: 4 bases; J trimming: 3 bases; junction bases outside the gene matches: 6. CDR3 region: CSVVLQGTNQPQHF. CDR3 sequence (DNA): TGCAGCGTTGTACTACAGGGGACCAATCAGCCCCAGCATTTT.

The gene calls are TRBV6-1 and TRBJ2-1, with 11 nucleotides matching TRBD2. Per germline, CDR1 MNHNS and CDR2 SASEGT. V gave up 4 bases and J gave up 0 bases; unmatched junction bases: 5. This CDR3 region has 17 residues. DNA of the CDR3: TGTGCCAGCAGTGCCCTAGCGGGGGGAAGCTCCTACAATGAGCAGTTCTTC. This translates into CASSALAGGSSYNEQFF.

The chain joins TRBV5-6 to TRBJ1-3, with TRBD1 matching 9 bases. V was pared by 4 bases and J by 0 bases, with 5 bases of the junction left unmatched. The CDR3 consists of 16 residues. CDR1 is SGHDT and CDR2 is YYEEEE in the germline V gene. The CDR3 DNA follows: TGTGCCAGCAGCCCCGGACAGGGGAGCTCTGGAAACACCATATATTTT. This gives the protein CASSPGQGSSGNTIYF.

This chain links TRBV19 with TRBJ2-3, with D perhaps TRBD2 (5 bases). The CDR3 contains 16 residues. V lost 4 bases to trimming and J lost 2 bases, with 16 bases between them. Per germline, CDR1 LNHDA and CDR2 SQIVND (reference sequence). The CDR3 DNA reads TGTGCCAGTAGTAACCCCCGGGGAAAGAACACAGATACGCAGTATTTT. Translation gives CASSNPRGKNTDTQYF.

V usage is TRBV30 and J usage is TRBJ2-1; perhaps TRBD2 as D (5 bases). The CDR3 has 13 amino acids. Trimming removed 4 bases at V and 1 base at J, with 8 bases between. CDR1 and CDR2 (germline): GTSNPN, SVGIG (reference sequence). The CDR3 reads CAWTSLSYNEQFF. The DNA of the CDR3 is TGTGCCTGGACTAGCTTATCCTACAATGAGCAGTTCTTC.

The chain uses TRBV6-1 and TRBJ1-1; no clear D gene. This CDR3 has 15 residues. V lost 1 base to trimming and J lost 3 bases, with 12 bases between them. Germline-derived CDR1 and CDR2 are MNHNS and SASEGT. The CDR3 loop is CASSEVRFLDTEAFF. CDR3 nucleotide sequence: TGTGCCAGCAGTGAAGTTCGGTTTTTGGACACTGAAGCTTTCTTT.

The rearrangement links TRBV5-4 to TRBJ2-5, with 7 bases aligning to TRBD2. Germline values: CDR1 SGHNT, CDR2 YYREEE (reference sequence). The length of the CDR3 is 15 residues. V gave up 4 bases and J gave up 5 bases; unmatched junction bases: 11. DNA of the CDR3: TGTGCCAGCAGCCCCCTTAACGGGGGAGGGGAGACCCAGTACTTC. The encoded protein is CASSPLNGGGETQYF.

The chain uses TRBV19 and TRBJ2-5; D perhaps matches TRBD2 (6 bases). The germline CDR1 and CDR2 sequences are LNHDA and SQIVND (reference sequence). This CDR3 contains 16 residues. V lost 5 bases and J 1 base, leaving 17 bases between the germline ends. The CDR3 DNA follows: TGTGCCAGTAGTGCCGGGAGCTTGAAACTCCAAGAGACCCAGTACTTC. Translation: CASSAGSLKLQETQYF. Drawing the rest from reference TRBV19 and TRBJ2-5, the complete variable domain is DGGITQSPKYLFRKEGQNVTLSCEQNLNHDAMYWYRQDPGQGLRLIYYSQIVNDFQKGDIAEGYSVSREKKESFPLTVTSAQKNPTAFYLCASSAGSLKLQETQYFGPGTRLLVL.

J is TRBJ2-1 and V is TRBV7-9; 7 bases fit TRBD1. This CDR3 comprises 13 residues. The V and J ends lost 4 bases and 9 bases, in that order; junction bases with no gene match: 6. CDR1 and CDR2 from the germline V gene are SEHNR and FQNEAQ (reference sequence). The CDR3 bases are TGTGCCAGCAGCTGGTACAGGGGAAGTGAGCAGTTCTTC. As protein: CASSWYRGSEQFF.

This chain connects TRBV7-9 to TRBJ2-3, with 8 bases lining up with TRBD2. The CDR3 is 16 residues long. Germline values: CDR1 SEHNR, CDR2 FQNEAQ (reference sequence). V gave up 1 base and J gave up 4 bases; unmatched junction bases: 7. The CDR3 reads CASSLGAGLGSDTQYF. CDR3 in DNA: TGTGCCAGCAGCTTAGGGGCGGGACTAGGTTCAGATACGCAGTATTTT.

The V and J genes are TRBV11-2 and TRBJ2-3; no clear D. CDR1 SGHAT and CDR2 FQNNGV come from the germline V gene. The CDR3 runs to 12 residues. Between the trimmed V and J ends, which lost 1 base and 5 bases, there was a span of 4 bases. Here the CDR3 reads CASSLGEDTQYF. The DNA for the CDR3 is TGTGCCAGCAGCTTAGGAGAAGATACGCAGTATTTT. The whole variable domain, filled in from reference TRBV11-2 and TRBJ2-3, reads EAGVAQSPRYKIIEKRQSVAFWCNPISGHATLYWYQQILGQGPKLLIQFQNNGVVDDSQLPKDRFSAERLKGVDSTLKIQPAKLEDSAVYLCASSLGEDTQYFGPGTRLTVL.

This chain uses TRBV15 with TRBJ1-2, with D tentatively TRBD1 (6 bases). Germline V gene sequence: CDR1 LNHNV, CDR2 YYDKDF (reference sequence). V lost 2 bases and J 6 bases, leaving 19 bases between the germline ends. This CDR3 is 16 amino acids long. The CDR3: CATSRPRGDRIDGYTF. CDR3 sequence (DNA): TGTGCCACCAGCAGACCACGGGGCGACAGGATCGATGGCTACACCTTC. The complete variable domain, with remaining parts taken from reference TRBV15 and TRBJ1-2, reads DAMVIQNPRYQVTQFGKPVTLSCSQTLNHNVMYWYQQKSSQAPKLLFHYYDKDFNNEADTPDNFQSRRPNTSFCFLDIRSPGLGDTAMYLCATSRPRGDRIDGYTFGSGTRLTVV.

This chain uses TRBV5-1 with TRBJ2-1; TRBD2 is a possible D gene (6 bases). Germline CDR1 and CDR2: SGHRS and YFSETQ. V was clipped by 3 bases and J by 8 bases, with 18 bases between them. There are 15 residues in the CDR3. The CDR3 spells CASSWASTGEDEQFF. In DNA, the CDR3 is TGCGCCAGCAGCTGGGCAAGCACTGGGGAGGATGAGCAGTTCTTC.

This chain connects TRBV5-1 to TRBJ1-3; unclear D gene. Germline V gene sequence: CDR1 SGHRS, CDR2 YFSETQ. The CDR3 is 15 amino acids. The V and J ends lost 3 bases and 0 bases respectively, with 10 bases between them. CDR3 sequence reads: CASSSDLSSGNTIYF. CDR3 sequence (DNA): TGCGCCAGCAGCTCTGATCTTAGCTCTGGAAACACCATATATTTT.

V gene TRBV9 combines with J gene TRBJ2-3, with 8 bases fitting TRBD2. Germline trimming cut 0 bases from V and 6 bases from J; bases unmatched to any gene: 3. CDR3 length: 14 amino acids. Germline CDR1 reads SGDLS; CDR2 reads YYNGEE. The CDR3 coding sequence is TGTGCCAGCAGCGTAGAGGGACTAGGGGATACGCAGTATTTT. Amino acids: CASSVEGLGDTQYF.

The rearrangement joins TRBV29-1 to TRBJ2-3; 10 nucleotides agree with TRBD1. Germline-derived CDR1 and CDR2 are SQVTM and ANQGSEA. V lost 1 base to trimming and J lost 3 bases; unmatched junction nucleotides: 10. The CDR3 runs 17 residues. DNA of the CDR3: TGCAGCGTTGAAGGAGTCGCTGGACAGGGGGGAACAGATACGCAGTATTTT. Amino acid sequence: CSVEGVAGQGGTDTQYF.

The chain recombines TRBV25-1 with TRBJ2-1; 10 nucleotides match TRBD1. Germline assignment: CDR1 MGHDK and CDR2 SYGVNS. The CDR3 covers 17 residues. The ends lost 4 bases at V and 4 bases at J; junction bases unmatched: 10. The CDR3: CASSASKGTGDYNEQFF. The CDR3 nucleotides are TGTGCCAGCAGTGCGTCCAAAGGGACAGGGGATTACAATGAGCAGTTCTTC. The full variable domain, in which reference TRBV25-1 and TRBJ2-1 provide the parts outside the CDR3, is EADIYQTPRYLVIGTGKKITLECSQTMGHDKMYWYQQDPGMELHLIHYSYGVNSTEKGDLSSESTVSRIRTEHFPLTLESARPSHTSQYLCASSASKGTGDYNEQFFGPGTRLTVL.